The present T cell receptor beta chain was sequenced within a study of T-cell memory formation after mild COVID-19. MiXCR was run by TCRdb on the 5' RACE reads, yielding one entry per CDR3 protein. The data show roughly 220,000 distinct CDR3 sequences, with over 9% seen just once and 3% to 4.5% held by the top ten. This clonotype has just a few counts. The TCR sequence derives from a man aged 18 to 29 who had mild COVID-19 (a few samples of this study predate the infection). Cell type and time point are not known. Sequenced: PBMCs or a T cell subset sorted from them (not recorded which).

CDR3 nucleotide sequence: TGTGCCAGCAGCCCAGACAGGGAAGGTGAGCAGTTCTTC. This sequence encodes CASSPDREGEQFF. This chain joins TRBV7-2 and TRBJ2-1; 7 nucleotides align to TRBD1. V shed 5 bases, J shed 9 bases, and the junction held 7 bases outside the gene matches. Germline V gene data show CDR1 as SGHTA and CDR2 as FQGNSA. CDR3 length: 13 residues.